The present T cell receptor beta chain was sequenced within a study of PD-L1 blockade in urothelial cancer (dated 2017 in TCRdb). For the study in its entirety: Every patient began therapy in about 2014 and was given atezolizumab 1,200 mg intravenously every 3 weeks. About 90% of the roughly 29 patients were males with bladder-origin urothelial cancer, and about 60% of the roughly 29 reported a prior smoking history. An ECOG performance status of 0 or 1 was recorded for the patients, and 0 to 3 prior chemotherapy regimens had been received by the patients. Blood samples were analyzed 3 weeks after the start of treatment (second dose) and 6 weeks after the start of treatment. Blood samples yielded a median of roughly 150,000 T cells and tens of thousands of unique TCRs, with median clonality about 0.08. The study, an exploratory multi-omic analysis, examined somatic, immune and clinical correlates of response to PD-L1 blockade with atezolizumab in urothelial cancer. Pretreatment tumor samples and matched peripheral blood, collected serially before and after atezolizumab treatment, underwent TCR sequencing. Durable clinical benefit meant progression-free survival longer than 6 months, and TCR features were also tested against progression-free and overall survival. In the same patients, whole exome sequencing and RNA sequencing of pretreatment tumors were performed in addition to TCR sequencing. Nine patients reached durable clinical benefit, while 20 patients did not. Pretreatment blood TCR-seq was available for 30 or so patients, at least one posttreatment blood collection was obtained for 24 patients, and tumor TCR-seq was available for 24 patients. Broad study findings and their caveats: At 3 weeks after the start of treatment, tumor-associated TCR clones in peripheral blood had expanded more in patients with durable benefit (n of about 22, p = 0.022). Small sample size (n ≈ 30) and many exploratory analyses mean the results are intended to be hypothesis-generating. Improved progression-free and overall survival was associated with having pretreatment peripheral blood TCR clonality below the median.

From the germline V gene, CDR1 is SGHDN and CDR2 is FVKESK. V lost 0 bases and J lost 3 bases, and the count of bases not matched to a germline gene is 9. The CDR3 contains 18 residues, cysteine and phenylalanine counted. The CDR3 DNA has 54 bases and is translated from base 1. In the case of this clone: It lacks a known antigen. Per-base quality was not reported, and no clone a single base away is much larger than it.

Synthetic TCR analog templates were spiked into each PCR so that absolute template abundance could be estimated from read counts. TCRbeta CDR3 regions were amplified from genomic DNA with bias-controlled V and J gene primers using the immunoSEQ assay. Rearranged TCRbeta segments were sequenced at approximately 20X coverage. In the paper's pipeline: Sequencing errors were corrected by clustering and CDR3s were annotated against IMGT to assign V, D and J genes. Downstream analyses used only productive TCRbeta rearrangements, leaving out any out-of-frame or stop-codon sequences. Clonality was calculated as one minus the Shannon entropy normalized by the log of the number of unique productive sequences. Clones differing between time points or between blood and tumor were identified by Fisher's exact test with Benjamini-Hochberg correction at adjusted p below 0.01. The table was pulled from immuneACCESS by TCRdb, which kept in-frame rearrangements only. Such tables lose some clones; where checked, under half of the loss comes from unresolved V genes, and the rest has no known cause. The V and J calls and clone size are taken from that table; D and trimming were inferred from the DNA. In this sample the table shows some 16,000 clones, approximately 91% of which occur a single time. In total, the top ten clones hold more than 9.5% of the sample.

The sample's time point label, decoded: pretreatment peripheral blood. A total of under 35 patients with locally advanced or metastatic urothelial carcinoma, treated at Memorial Sloan Kettering on a trial protocol, made up the cohort. Peripheral blood mononuclear cells were collected pretreatment and during treatment, at between 1 and 8 total time points per patient. The Qiagen DNeasy Blood extraction kit was used to purify genomic DNA from total PBMCs and from tumor samples. PBMCs were collected pretreatment and during treatment and were isolated and stored as previously described. The receptor was isolated from a man aged 70-80 years with urothelial cancer. The input for sequencing was PBMCs, taken around atezolizumab (anti-PD-L1) treatment. The chain is made from TRBV14 and TRBJ2-7, with 12 central nucleotides matching TRBD2. The nucleotides are TGTGCCAGCAGCCAAGAGACTAGCGGGGGACCTTCCTTCTACGAGCAGTACTTC. It translates to CASSQETSGGPSFYEQYF.